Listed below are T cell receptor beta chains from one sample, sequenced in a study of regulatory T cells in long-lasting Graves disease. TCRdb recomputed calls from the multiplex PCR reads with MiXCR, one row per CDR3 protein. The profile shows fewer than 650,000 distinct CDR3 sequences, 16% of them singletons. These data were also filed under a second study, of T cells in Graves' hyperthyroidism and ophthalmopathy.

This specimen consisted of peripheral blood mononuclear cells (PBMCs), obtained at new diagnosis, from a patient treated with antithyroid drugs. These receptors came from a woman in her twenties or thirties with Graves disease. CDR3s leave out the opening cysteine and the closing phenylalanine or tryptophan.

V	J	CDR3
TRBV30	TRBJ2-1	AWRGGLAYNEQF
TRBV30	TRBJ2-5	AWSRGTGAETQY
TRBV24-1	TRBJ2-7	ATSDKTGGYEQY
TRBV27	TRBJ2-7	ASSLIAPHEQY
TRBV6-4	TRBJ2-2	ASSEGVGTGELF
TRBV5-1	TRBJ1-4	ASSFLGGDEKLF
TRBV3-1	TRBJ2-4	ASSQDGRTGLSIQY
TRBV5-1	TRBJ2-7	ASSLSTETYEQY
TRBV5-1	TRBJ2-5	ASSLGYNREETQY
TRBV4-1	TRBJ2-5	ASSRLLAVETQY
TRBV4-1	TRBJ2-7	ASSQFFVAGVDYEQY
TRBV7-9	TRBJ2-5	ASSLPLGQETQY
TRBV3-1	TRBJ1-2	ASSRGAGGYT
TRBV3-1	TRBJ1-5	ASSQSVEGLPQH
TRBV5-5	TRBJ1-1	ASSLVTGFGEAF